Below, 7 T cell receptor beta chains from the same sample are listed, as sequenced in a study of blood T cell repertoires in COVID-19. Libraries were prepared by immunoSEQ multiplex PCR; TCRdb keeps only in-frame clonotypes and omits some of them. The data hold around 200,000 clones, with around 86% observed a single time. Sequencing was carried out using peripheral blood. The receptors were gathered from a middle-aged woman with acute or convalescent COVID-19.

This chain uses TRBV3-1 (or the pseudogene TRBV3-2) with TRBJ2-1, with D unclear. With 5 bases removed from V and 7 bases from J, the gap between germline ends came to 6 bases. Germline V gives CDR1 LGHDT, CDR2 YNNKEL (reference sequence). The CDR3 runs to 11 residues. The DNA of the CDR3 is TGTGCCAGCAGCTTTCAGAATGAGCAGTTCTTC. This translates into CASSFQNEQFF.

The chain links TRBV28 to TRBJ1-2; D gene unclear. Trimming removed 5 bases from V and 2 bases from J, with 12 bases in between. CDR1 is MDHEN and CDR2 is SYDVKM in the germline V gene. The CDR3 runs 14 residues. The CDR3 reads CASSPPSGNYGYTF. The CDR3 nucleotides are TGTGCCAGCAGTCCCCCCTCAGGAAACTATGGCTACACCTTC.

The chain couples TRBV28 to TRBJ1-5; 9 bases fit TRBD1. The CDR3 length is 15 residues. J was trimmed by 9 bases and V by 6 bases; bases with no gene match: 12. Germline CDR1 reads MDHEN; CDR2 reads SYDVKM. The CDR3 sequence: CASSQGQGRWTPQHF. The CDR3 DNA is TGTGCCAGCAGCCAAGGACAGGGGAGATGGACGCCCCAGCATTTT.

V and J are TRBV29-1 and TRBJ2-3; 15 nucleotides agree with TRBD2. This CDR3 region has 22 residues. Germline V lookup: CDR1 SQVTM, CDR2 ANQGSEA. V lost 3 bases, J lost 2 bases, and 21 bases stayed unmatched. The CDR3 DNA is TGCAGCGTTGATCCCAGACGGACTAGCGGGAGGGCCGGTCCATCCAACACAGATACGCAGTATTTT. Its protein product is CSVDPRRTSGRAGPSNTDTQYF.

Here the CDR3 reads CASSQVSGAWETQYF. DNA for the CDR3: TGTGCCAGCAGCCAAGTTAGCGGAGCTTGGGAGACCCAGTACTTC. The chain uses TRBV14 and TRBJ2-5; D is possibly TRBD2 (6 bases). Germline CDR1 reads SGHDN; CDR2 reads FVKESK. This CDR3 region has 15 residues. The germline V and J ends were trimmed by 1 base and 5 bases, with 14 bases remaining between them.

The chain employs TRBV5-1 and TRBJ2-1; maybe TRBD2 (6 bases). V lost 0 bases and J lost 6, with 16 bases in between. The germline V gene has CDR1 SGHRS and CDR2 YFSETQ. The CDR3 is 16 residues long. Here the CDR3 reads CASSLGAGTWGNEQFF. The CDR3 DNA sequence: TGCGCCAGCAGCTTGGGTGCGGGGACTTGGGGCAATGAGCAGTTCTTC.

About this clone: Within the sample, other DNA sequences also encode this same CDR3. The chain carries TRBV12-3 or TRBV12-4 and TRBJ2-1; D gene unclear. This CDR3 contains 11 residues. Trimming shortened V by 6 bases and J by 6 bases, and 6 bases separated the two germline ends. The CDR3 DNA is TGTGCCAGCAGCGTCCTCAATGAGCAGTTCTTC. Translation gives CASSVLNEQFF.